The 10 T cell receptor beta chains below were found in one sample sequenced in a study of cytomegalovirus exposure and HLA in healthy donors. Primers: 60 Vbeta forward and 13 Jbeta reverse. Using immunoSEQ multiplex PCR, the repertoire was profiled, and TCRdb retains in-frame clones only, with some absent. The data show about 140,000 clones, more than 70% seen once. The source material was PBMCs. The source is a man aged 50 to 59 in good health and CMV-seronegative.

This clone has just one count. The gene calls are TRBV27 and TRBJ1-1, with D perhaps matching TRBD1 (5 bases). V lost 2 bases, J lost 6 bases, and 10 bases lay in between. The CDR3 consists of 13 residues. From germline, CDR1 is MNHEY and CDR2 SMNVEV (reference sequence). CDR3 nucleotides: TGTGCCAGCAGTTTACTAGGGGCCCCTGAAGCTTTCTTT. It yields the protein CASSLLGAPEAFF.

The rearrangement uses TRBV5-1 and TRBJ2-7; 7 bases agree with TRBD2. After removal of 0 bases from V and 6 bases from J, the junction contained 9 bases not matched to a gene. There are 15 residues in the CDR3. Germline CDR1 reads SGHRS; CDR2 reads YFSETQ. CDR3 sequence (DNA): TGCGCCAGCAGCTTGGTTTGGGCGGGAGTCGGCGAGCAGTACTTC. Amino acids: CASSLVWAGVGEQYF.

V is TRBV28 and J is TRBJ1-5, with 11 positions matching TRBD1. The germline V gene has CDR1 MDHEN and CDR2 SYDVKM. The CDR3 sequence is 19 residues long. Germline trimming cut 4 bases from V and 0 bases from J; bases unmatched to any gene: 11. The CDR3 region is CASSSSGTGGVYSNQPQHF. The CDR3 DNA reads TGTGCCAGCAGTTCCTCCGGGACAGGGGGAGTCTATAGCAATCAGCCCCAGCATTTT. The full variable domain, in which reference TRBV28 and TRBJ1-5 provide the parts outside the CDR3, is DVKVTQSSRYLVKRTGEKVFLECVQDMDHENMFWYRQDPGLGLRLIYFSYDVKMKEKGDIPEGYSVSREKKERFSLILESASTNQTSMYLCASSSSGTGGVYSNQPQHFGDGTRLSIL.

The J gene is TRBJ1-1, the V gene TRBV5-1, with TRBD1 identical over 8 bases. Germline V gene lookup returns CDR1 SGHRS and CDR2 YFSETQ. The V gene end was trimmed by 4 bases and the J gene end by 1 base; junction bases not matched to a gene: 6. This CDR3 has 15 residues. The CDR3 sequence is CASSKTGARNTEAFF. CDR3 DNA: TGCGCCAGCAGCAAGACAGGGGCGAGGAACACTGAAGCTTTCTTT.

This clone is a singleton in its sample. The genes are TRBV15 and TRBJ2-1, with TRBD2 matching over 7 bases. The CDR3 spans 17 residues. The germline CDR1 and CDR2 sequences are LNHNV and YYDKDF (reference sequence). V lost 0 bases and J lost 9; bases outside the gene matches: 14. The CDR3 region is CATSREPSGPSGGEQFF. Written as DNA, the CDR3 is TGTGCCACCAGCAGAGAGCCTAGCGGCCCCTCTGGGGGTGAGCAGTTCTTC.

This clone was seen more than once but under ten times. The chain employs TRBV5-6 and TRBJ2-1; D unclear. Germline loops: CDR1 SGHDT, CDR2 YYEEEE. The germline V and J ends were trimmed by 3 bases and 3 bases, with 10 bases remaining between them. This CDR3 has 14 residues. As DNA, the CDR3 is TGTGCCAGCAGCTCTCGGGTTGTCTACAATGAGCAGTTCTTC. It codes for CASSSRVVYNEQFF. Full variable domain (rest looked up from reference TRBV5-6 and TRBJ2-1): DAGVTQSPTHLIKTRGQQVTLRCSPKSGHDTVSWYQQALGQGPQFIFQYYEEEERQRGNFPDRFSGHQFPNYSSELNVNALLLGDSALYLCASSSRVVYNEQFFGPGTRLTVL.

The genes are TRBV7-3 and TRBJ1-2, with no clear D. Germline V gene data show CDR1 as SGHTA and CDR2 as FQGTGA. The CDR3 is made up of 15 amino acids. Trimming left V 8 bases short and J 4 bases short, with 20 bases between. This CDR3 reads CASGFSPGSPYGYTF. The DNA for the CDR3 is TGTGCCAGCGGTTTCTCCCCGGGGTCTCCCTATGGCTACACCTTC.

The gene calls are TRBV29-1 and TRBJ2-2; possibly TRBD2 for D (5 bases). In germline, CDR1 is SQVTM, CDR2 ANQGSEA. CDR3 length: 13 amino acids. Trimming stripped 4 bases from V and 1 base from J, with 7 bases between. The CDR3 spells CSVGGRNTGELFF. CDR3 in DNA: TGCAGCGTTGGAGGGAGGAACACCGGGGAGCTGTTTTTT.

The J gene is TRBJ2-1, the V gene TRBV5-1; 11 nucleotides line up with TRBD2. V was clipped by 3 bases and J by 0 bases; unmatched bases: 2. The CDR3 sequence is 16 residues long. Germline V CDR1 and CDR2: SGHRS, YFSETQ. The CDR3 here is CASSSGTSGSYNEQFF. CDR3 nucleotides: TGCGCCAGCAGCTCCGGGACTAGCGGCTCCTACAATGAGCAGTTCTTC. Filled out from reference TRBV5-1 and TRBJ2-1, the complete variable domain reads KAGVTQTPRYLIKTRGQQVTLSCSPISGHRSVSWYQQTPGQGLQFLFEYFSETQRNKGNFPGRFSGRQFSNSRSEMNVSTLELGDSALYLCASSSGTSGSYNEQFFGPGTRLTVL.

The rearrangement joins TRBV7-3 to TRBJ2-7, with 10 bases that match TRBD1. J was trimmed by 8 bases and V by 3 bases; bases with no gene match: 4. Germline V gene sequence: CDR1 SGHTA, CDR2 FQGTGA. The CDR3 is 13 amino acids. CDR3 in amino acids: CASSFDRGQQQYF. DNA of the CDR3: TGTGCCAGCAGCTTTGACAGGGGGCAACAGCAGTACTTC.